The 18 T cell receptor beta chains presented below share a single source sample, sequenced in a study of blood T cell repertoires in COVID-19. Clones were sequenced by immunoSEQ multiplex PCR, and TCRdb holds only the in-frame ones, with some missing. The sample carries over 75,000 clones, roughly 86% recorded once. Specimen: peripheral blood. These receptors all come from a woman at least 80 years old with acute or convalescent COVID-19.

The V call is TRBV11-2, the J call TRBJ1-1; weak D call: TRBD1 (5 bases). This CDR3 spans 17 amino acids. Trimming removed 4 bases at V and 4 bases at J, with 22 bases between. Germline values: CDR1 SGHAT, CDR2 FQNNGV. The CDR3: CASSSPGGNYFATEAFF. DNA for the CDR3: TGTGCCAGCAGCTCCCCGGGGGGAAATTATTTTGCCACTGAAGCTTTCTTT.

This chain connects TRBV12-3 or TRBV12-4 to TRBJ2-1; D might be TRBD2 (6 bases). Trimming removed 8 bases at V and 3 bases at J, with 11 bases between. The CDR3 runs to 13 residues. The CDR3 reads CASGGMSYNEQFF. CDR3 coding DNA: TGTGCCAGCGGCGGGATGAGCTACAATGAGCAGTTCTTC.

J is TRBJ1-5 and V is TRBV2; a possible D gene is TRBD1 (5 bases). From germline, CDR1 is SNHLY and CDR2 FYNNEI. The CDR3 sequence is 15 residues long. Trimming cost V 3 bases and J 1 base, with 10 bases left between them. The DNA of the CDR3 is TGTGCCAGCAGTGAGCGGAGGGGAAGCAATCAGCCCCAGCATTTT. It codes for CASSERRGSNQPQHF.

V is TRBV4-2 and J is TRBJ1-4, with TRBD1 identical over 8 bases. V lost 4 bases and J lost 7; bases outside the gene matches: 8. Looked up from germline, CDR1 is LGHNA and CDR2 is YNFKEQ. The CDR3 contains 15 residues. CDR3 bases: TGTGCCAGCAGCCCCGGACAGGGTGAAATTGAAAAACTGTTTTTT. This gives the protein CASSPGQGEIEKLFF.

The chain joins TRBV5-1 to TRBJ2-2; D possibly corresponds to TRBD1 (6 bases). Germline V lookup: CDR1 SGHRS, CDR2 YFSETQ. The V end lost 3 bases, the J end lost 4 bases, and 16 bases lay between the germline ends. CDR3 length: 16 residues. CDR3 loop: CASSSRQVGLTGELFF. The CDR3 DNA is TGCGCCAGCAGCTCCAGACAGGTTGGTCTCACCGGGGAGCTGTTTTTT.

This chain links TRBV2 with TRBJ2-1, with 10 nucleotides matching TRBD1. CDR1 and CDR2 (germline): SNHLY, FYNNEI. The junction had 0 bases not matched to a gene; V was cut back by 8 bases and J by 2 bases. This CDR3 region has 13 residues. The CDR3 loop is CASGTGAYNEQFF. The CDR3 DNA follows: TGTGCCAGCGGGACAGGGGCCTACAATGAGCAGTTCTTC. Filled out from reference TRBV2 and TRBJ2-1, the complete variable domain reads EPEVTQTPSHQVTQMGQEVILRCVPISNHLYFYWYRQILGQKVEFLVSFYNNEISEKSEIFDDQFSVERPDGSNFTLKIRSTKLEDSAMYFCASGTGAYNEQFFGPGTRLTVL.

The chain recombines TRBV5-4 with TRBJ2-3, with 10 bases aligning to TRBD2. Losses at the gene ends were 4 bases for V and 1 base for J; bases not matched to a gene: 3. The CDR3 length is 15 residues. Germline V lookup: CDR1 SGHNT, CDR2 YYREEE (reference sequence). The CDR3 nucleotides read TGTGCCAGCAGCGTCGGACTAGCGGGCACAGATACGCAGTATTTT. This gives the protein CASSVGLAGTDTQYF. Drawing the rest from reference TRBV5-4 and TRBJ2-3, the complete variable domain is ETGVTQSPTHLIKTRGQQVTLRCSSQSGHNTVSWYQQALGQGPQFIFQYYREEENGRGNFPPRFSGLQFPNYSSELNVNALELDDSALYLCASSVGLAGTDTQYFGPGTRLTVL.

The V call is TRBV10-1, the J call TRBJ1-2, with D possibly matching TRBD1 (5 bases). Germline V gives CDR1 WNHNN, CDR2 SYGVQD (reference sequence). Trimming took 11 bases from V and 2 from J, leaving 15 bases between them. The CDR3 length is 13 residues. The CDR3, as DNA: TGCGCCTCAAGGGTAGGGGCGAACTATGGCTACACCTTC. Translation: CASRVGANYGYTF.

This chain uses TRBV5-1 with TRBJ1-6; no clear D. Germline values: CDR1 SGHRS, CDR2 YFSETQ. This CDR3 contains 16 residues. V lost 0 bases and J lost 0, with 7 bases in between. CDR3 DNA sequence: TGCGCCAGCAGCTTGGACGAGAGCTCCTATAATTCACCCCTCCACTTT. Amino acid sequence: CASSLDESSYNSPLHF. Variable domain in full (rest from reference TRBV5-1 and TRBJ1-6): KAGVTQTPRYLIKTRGQQVTLSCSPISGHRSVSWYQQTPGQGLQFLFEYFSETQRNKGNFPGRFSGRQFSNSRSEMNVSTLELGDSALYLCASSLDESSYNSPLHFGNGTRLTVT.

The chain joins TRBV27 to TRBJ1-1, with 8 bases aligning to TRBD1. The CDR3 is made up of 13 amino acids. Germline-derived CDR1 and CDR2 are MNHEY and SMNVEV (reference sequence). V gave up 3 bases and J gave up 8 bases; unmatched junction bases: 5. The CDR3 loop is CASSFFGQGEAFF. CDR3 bases: TGTGCCAGCAGTTTTTTCGGACAGGGAGAAGCTTTCTTT.

The rearrangement joins TRBV29-1 to TRBJ2-3, with D perhaps matching TRBD2 (5 bases). Germline assignment: CDR1 SQVTM and CDR2 ANQGSEA. Trimming took 6 bases from V and 2 from J, leaving 6 bases between them. The CDR3 length is 11 residues. CDR3 region: CSVRDTDTQYF. CDR3 in DNA: TGCAGCGTCCGGGACACAGATACGCAGTATTTT.

J is TRBJ1-3 and V is TRBV5-1; 7 bases align to TRBD1. Losses at the gene ends were 3 bases for V and 1 base for J; bases not matched to a gene: 4. Germline V gene lookup returns CDR1 SGHRS and CDR2 YFSETQ. This CDR3 comprises 15 residues. The CDR3 region has the DNA TGCGCCAGCAGCTCATCGACAGGGTCTGGAAACACCATATATTTT. Translated, it gives CASSSSTGSGNTIYF.

This chain joins TRBV18 and TRBJ2-3, with 9 bases lining up with TRBD2. Per the germline V gene, CDR1 is KGHSH and CDR2 is LQKENI. J gave up 3 bases and V 6 bases, and 10 bases lay outside the gene matches. The CDR3 runs to 16 residues. The CDR3 nucleotides read TGTGCCAGCTCGGTAGCGGGGGCCCCTGGGACAGATACGCAGTATTTT. Its translation is CASSVAGAPGTDTQYF.

The rearrangement links TRBV5-1 to TRBJ2-5; a weak D match, TRBD2 (6 bases). This CDR3 comprises 15 residues. CDR1 is SGHRS and CDR2 is YFSETQ in the germline V gene. V was shortened by 3 bases and J by 5 bases, with 17 bases between the two germline ends. CDR3 sequence (DNA): TGCGCCAGCAGCTCCAATCGGAGGGCCTCGGAGACCCAGTACTTC. This translates into CASSSNRRASETQYF.

V is TRBV27 and J is TRBJ1-6, with a possible D match to TRBD1 (5 bases). The CDR3 extends over 16 amino acids. Trimming took off 7 bases at V and 3 bases at J, with 16 bases between the two ends. The germline CDR1 and CDR2 sequences are MNHEY and SMNVEV (reference sequence). The CDR3, as DNA: TGTGCCAGCACTGACTCGACAGTCCTCTATAATTCACCCCTCCACTTT. It is translated as CASTDSTVLYNSPLHF.

The gene calls are TRBV5-8 and TRBJ2-3; 9 bases align to TRBD2. This CDR3 region has 16 residues. V lost 7 bases, J lost 5 bases, and 14 bases stayed unmatched. Germline CDR1 is SGHTS and CDR2 is YDEGEE. This chain's CDR3 is CASGGLAGARGDTQYF. CDR3 coding DNA: TGTGCCAGCGGGGGTTTAGCGGGAGCTCGGGGAGATACGCAGTATTTT.

This chain connects TRBV6-6 to TRBJ2-5; no firm D call. Trimming cost V 6 bases and J 1 base, with 9 bases left between them. Germline CDR1 is MNHNY and CDR2 is SVGAGI (reference sequence). This CDR3 is built from 13 residues. CDR3 region: CASSQEPQETQYF. CDR3 nucleotides: TGTGCCAGCAGCCAAGAGCCCCAAGAGACCCAGTACTTC.

The chain has TRBV4-1 and TRBJ1-2; D is unclear. The germline V gene encodes CDR1 MGHRA and CDR2 YSYEKL. Trimming shortened V by 2 bases and J by 2 bases, and 15 bases separated the two germline ends. The CDR3 runs 16 residues. CDR3 DNA sequence: TGCGCCAGCAGCCAACCTAGCCTCGAGAGGAACTATGGCTACACCTTC. Translated, it gives CASSQPSLERNYGYTF.